In its sample, the clone carrying this T cell receptor beta chain was seen many times. The source of the sample is a study of T-cell reconstitution after alpha-beta-depleted transplantation in children. Deletions cut 0 bases from V and 9 bases from J, with 6 bases between. Germline V gene lookup returns CDR1 SGHNT and CDR2 YENEEA. The CDR3 sequence is 12 residues long. The TCRbeta library incorporated unique molecular identifiers. TCRdb fed the PCR reads into MiXCR, producing one record per CDR3 protein. The data show about 400,000 distinct CDR3 sequences, with about an eighth seen just once and 4% to 5.5% held by the top ten.

The sample consisted of PBMCs, taken from the stem cell graft. This clonotype was obtained from a human donor who donated a stem cell graft to a child with Fanconi anemia. J is TRBJ2-1 and V is TRBV11-3; D is tentatively TRBD1 or TRBD2 (5 bases each). The CDR3, as DNA: TGTGCCAGCAGCTTAGAAGGGACTGAGCAGTTCTTC. This gives the protein CASSLEGTEQFF.